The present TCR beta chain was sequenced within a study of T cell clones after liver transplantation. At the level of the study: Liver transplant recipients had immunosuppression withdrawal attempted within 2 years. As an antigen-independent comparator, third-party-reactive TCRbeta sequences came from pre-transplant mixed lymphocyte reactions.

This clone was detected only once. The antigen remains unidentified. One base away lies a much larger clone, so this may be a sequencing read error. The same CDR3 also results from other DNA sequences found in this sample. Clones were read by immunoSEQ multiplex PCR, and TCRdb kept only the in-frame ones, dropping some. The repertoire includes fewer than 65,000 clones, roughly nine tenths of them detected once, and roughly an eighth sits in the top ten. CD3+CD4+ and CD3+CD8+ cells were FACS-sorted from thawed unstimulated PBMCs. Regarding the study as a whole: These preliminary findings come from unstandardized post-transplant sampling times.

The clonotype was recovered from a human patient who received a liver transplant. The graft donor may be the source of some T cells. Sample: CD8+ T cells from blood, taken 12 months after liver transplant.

CDR3: CASSYEGSAYNEQFF. CDR3 coding DNA: TGTGCCAGCAGTTACGAAGGGTCAGCATACAATGAGCAATTCTTC. The chain employs TRBV6-5 and TRBJ2-1; D is undetermined. Germline assignment: CDR1 MNHEY and CDR2 SVGAGI. The CDR3 extends over 15 amino acids.